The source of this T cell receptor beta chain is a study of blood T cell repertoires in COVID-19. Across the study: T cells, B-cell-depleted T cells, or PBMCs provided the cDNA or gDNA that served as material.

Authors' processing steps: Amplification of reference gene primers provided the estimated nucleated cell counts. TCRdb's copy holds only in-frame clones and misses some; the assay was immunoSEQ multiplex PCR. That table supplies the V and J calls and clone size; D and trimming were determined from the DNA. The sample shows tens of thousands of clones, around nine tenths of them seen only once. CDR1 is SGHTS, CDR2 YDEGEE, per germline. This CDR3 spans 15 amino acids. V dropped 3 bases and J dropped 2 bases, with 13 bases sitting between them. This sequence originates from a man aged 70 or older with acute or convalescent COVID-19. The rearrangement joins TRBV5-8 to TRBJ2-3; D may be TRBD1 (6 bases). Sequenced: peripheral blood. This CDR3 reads CASSWGTLLTDTQYF. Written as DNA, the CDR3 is TGTGCCAGCAGCTGGGGGACACTCCTCACAGATACGCAGTATTTT.